This T cell receptor beta chain was profiled in a study of CD8 T cells in Susac syndrome. When the RNA was reverse transcribed, random hexamers were used with an input of about 0.5 to 1 ug. immunoSEQ multiplex PCR amplified TCR beta CDR3 across 54 Vbeta, 13 Jbeta. TCRdb used MiXCR to reprocess the immunoSEQ multiplex PCR reads, holding one entry per CDR3 protein. Of 110,000 or so distinct CDR3 sequences listed, 90% to 95% are singletons. The authors carried out high-throughput sequencing of TCR beta. They applied it to CD8+ and CD4+ T cells obtained from blood. Both CD4+ and CD8+ T cells were negatively isolated, and TEMRA cells underwent FACS enrichment. V was clipped by 1 base and J by 7 bases, with 10 bases between them. Germline V CDR1 and CDR2: LGHNA, YSLEER. The CDR3 has 13 residues.

The receptor was derived from a human donor in good health. Sequencing input: CD4+ T cells from PBMCs. V usage is TRBV4-3 and J usage is TRBJ1-2, with TRBD1 as a possible D gene (6 bases). The CDR3 here is CASSQAGQLGYTF. The CDR3 DNA reads as TGCGCCAGCAGCCAAGCCGGACAGCTTGGCTACACCTTC.